This T cell receptor beta chain was found in a study of long-term antiretroviral therapy in people with HIV. Study details: The immediate-ART recommendation dates to 2015, and the earliest samples predate it by about a decade. Findings of the study overall: Absence of data on ART adherence, viral resistance or therapy changes was noted.

A word on this clone: What it binds is unknown.

There was at least one pre-ART PBMC sample for each donor, plus at least two post-ART PBMC samples. The samples comprised about 1-10 million cryopreserved PBMC ahead of DNA extraction. Survey-level immunoSEQ v3.0 assays were run. The repertoire was sequenced with immunoSEQ multiplex PCR; TCRdb's copy has only in-frame clones and lacks some. The table has approximately 14,000 clones, approximately 83% seen once. The source was unsorted PBMCs, collected just before starting antiretroviral therapy. This sequence was found in a man aged 40-49 years with HIV.

The CDR3 DNA is TGTGCCAGCAGTGAAGGGAGGGGATCTAACTATGGCTACACCTTC. Protein: CASSEGRGSNYGYTF. The V gene is TRBV6-1, the J gene TRBJ1-2; perhaps TRBD1 as D (5 bases). V lost 1 base and J lost 0, with 9 bases in between. This CDR3 comprises 15 residues. The germline CDR1 and CDR2 sequences are MNHNS and SASEGT.